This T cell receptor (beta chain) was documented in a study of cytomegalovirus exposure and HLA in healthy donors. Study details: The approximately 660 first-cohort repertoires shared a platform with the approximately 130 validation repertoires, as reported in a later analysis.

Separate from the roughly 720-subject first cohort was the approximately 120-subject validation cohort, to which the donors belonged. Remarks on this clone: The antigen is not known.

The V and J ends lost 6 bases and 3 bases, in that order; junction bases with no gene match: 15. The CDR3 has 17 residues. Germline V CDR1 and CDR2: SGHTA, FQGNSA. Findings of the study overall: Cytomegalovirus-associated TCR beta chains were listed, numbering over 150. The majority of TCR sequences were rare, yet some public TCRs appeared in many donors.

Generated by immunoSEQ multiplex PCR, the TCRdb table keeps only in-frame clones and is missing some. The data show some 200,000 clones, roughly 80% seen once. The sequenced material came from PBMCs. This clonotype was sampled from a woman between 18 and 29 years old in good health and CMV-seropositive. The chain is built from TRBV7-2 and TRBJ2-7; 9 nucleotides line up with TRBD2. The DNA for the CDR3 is TGTGCCAGCAGTCAAGGCGGGGGGGCCGTCCAGTACTACGAGCAGTACTTC. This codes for CASSQGGGAVQYYEQYF.